This T cell receptor (beta chain) stems from a study of cytomegalovirus exposure and HLA in healthy donors. Study results and caveats: Productive status was seen about 90% or about 30% of the time for most TCR beta V segments in an earlier analysis.

Germline CDR1 is KGHSH and CDR2 is LQKENI. This CDR3 region has 15 residues. V was pared by 4 bases and J by 1 base, with 4 bases of the junction left unmatched. A note on this clone: The antigen remains unidentified.

60 Vbeta and 13 Jbeta primers were used in PCR. TCRdb keeps only in-frame clones here, not all; method: immunoSEQ multiplex PCR. The data show approximately 75,000 clones, around 80% seen once. The clonotype was recovered from a male donor in good health and CMV-seronegative. The sample was PBMCs. The rearrangement joins TRBV18 to TRBJ1-1; 9 bases agree with TRBD1. Here the CDR3 reads CASSLPGQGNTEAFF. The CDR3 coding sequence is TGTGCCAGCTCACTGCCGGGACAGGGGAACACTGAAGCTTTCTTT.